This is a list of T cell receptor beta chains from one sample in a study of technical replicates of blood from several donors. Clones were read by immunoSEQ multiplex PCR, and TCRdb kept only the in-frame ones, dropping some. The table lists roughly 90,000 clones, 85% to 95% of them singletons. The sample was T cells isolated from PBMCs. The receptors derive from a human donor in good health. The CDR3 runs from the conserved cysteine through the conserved F or W. The D gene is left open where the match is weak. Clone size is given for some rows only: seen once, a few or many times, or a class if the clone is expanded.

j_gene: TRBJ2-1; d_gene: TRBD2; v_gene: TRBV11-2; abundance: -; CDR3aa: CASSLTWGEGNEQFF; CDR3nt: TGTGCCAGCAGCTTAACATGGGGGGAGGGCAATGAGCAGTTCTTC
j_gene: TRBJ1-2; d_gene: -; v_gene: TRBV30; abundance: -; CDR3aa: CAWRNPGGYGYTF; CDR3nt: TGTGCCTGGAGGAACCCCGGGGGCTATGGCTACACCTTC
j_gene: TRBJ2-3; d_gene: TRBD2; v_gene: TRBV9; abundance: few; CDR3aa: CASSVGPLAGGLGDTQYF; CDR3nt: TGTGCCAGCAGCGTAGGACCCCTAGCGGGGGGGCTCGGAGATACGCAGTATTTT
j_gene: TRBJ2-5; d_gene: -; v_gene: TRBV7-6; abundance: -; CDR3aa: CASSLVAGAKETQYF; CDR3nt: TGTGCCAGCAGCTTAGTGGCTGGGGCGAAAGAGACCCAGTACTTC
j_gene: TRBJ2-7; d_gene: -; v_gene: TRBV6-5; abundance: -; CDR3aa: CASSYSDSTYEQYF; CDR3nt: TGTGCCAGCAGTTACTCGGACAGTACCTACGAGCAGTACTTC
j_gene: TRBJ2-1; d_gene: TRBD2; v_gene: TRBV6-1; abundance: -; CDR3aa: CASRTSPYNEQFF; CDR3nt: TGTGCCAGCCGGACTAGCCCCTACAATGAGCAGTTCTTC
j_gene: TRBJ1-4; d_gene: TRBD1; v_gene: TRBV19; abundance: -; CDR3aa: CASSIGDRGNFVEKLFF; CDR3nt: TGTGCCAGTAGTATAGGGGACAGGGGGAATTTTGTTGAAAAACTGTTTTTT
j_gene: TRBJ1-2; d_gene: TRBD1; v_gene: TRBV6-5; abundance: -; CDR3aa: CASSYRGKDRAGYTF; CDR3nt: TGTGCCAGCAGTTACCGGGGCAAGGACAGGGCTGGCTACACCTTC
j_gene: TRBJ2-1; d_gene: -; v_gene: TRBV6-1; abundance: once; CDR3aa: CASSDQGGYNEQFF; CDR3nt: TGTGCCAGCAGTGATCAGGGGGGCTACAATGAGCAGTTCTTC
j_gene: TRBJ2-5; d_gene: -; v_gene: TRBV7-9; abundance: -; CDR3aa: CASSLSPGLFETQYF; CDR3nt: TGTGCCAGCAGCTTAAGCCCCGGTCTGTTTGAGACCCAGTACTTC
j_gene: TRBJ2-2; d_gene: TRBD1; v_gene: TRBV25-1; abundance: -; CDR3aa: CASRGQGERRELFF; CDR3nt: TGTGCCAGCAGGGGACAGGGGGAGCGCCGGGAGCTGTTTTTT
j_gene: TRBJ2-2; d_gene: -; v_gene: TRBV29-1; abundance: -; CDR3aa: CSVDSSGSTGELFF; CDR3nt: TGCAGCGTTGATTCCAGCGGGTCTACCGGGGAGCTGTTTTTT
j_gene: TRBJ2-3; d_gene: TRBD2; v_gene: TRBV7-9; abundance: -; CDR3aa: CASTVSAGSTDTQYF; CDR3nt: TGTGCCAGCACCGTCTCAGCGGGGAGCACAGATACGCAGTATTTT
j_gene: TRBJ1-2; d_gene: -; v_gene: TRBV20-1; abundance: -; CDR3aa: CSATYGYTF; CDR3nt: TGCAGTGCTACGTATGGCTACACCTTC
j_gene: TRBJ2-5; d_gene: TRBD2; v_gene: TRBV27; abundance: once; CDR3aa: CASSPARTSGRAESYRETQYF; CDR3nt: TGTGCCAGCAGCCCCGCCCGGACTAGCGGGAGGGCCGAGTCATATCGCGAGACCCAGTACTTC
j_gene: TRBJ2-7; d_gene: TRBD2; v_gene: TRBV4-1; abundance: -; CDR3aa: CASSPIREGLAGEGQYF; CDR3nt: TGCGCCAGCAGCCCTATTCGCGAGGGACTAGCGGGAGAGGGGCAGTACTTC
j_gene: TRBJ2-7; d_gene: TRBD1; v_gene: TRBV5-1; abundance: once; CDR3aa: CASSLPHGTGTPGHEQYF; CDR3nt: TGCGCCAGCAGCTTGCCCCACGGGACAGGGACGCCTGGGCACGAGCAGTACTTC
j_gene: TRBJ2-2; d_gene: -; v_gene: TRBV6-5; abundance: few; CDR3aa: CASSYFGGTGELFF; CDR3nt: TGTGCCAGCAGTTACTTCGGGGGTACCGGGGAGCTGTTTTTT
j_gene: TRBJ2-5; d_gene: TRBD1; v_gene: TRBV5-1; abundance: -; CDR3aa: CASSYGTEETQYF; CDR3nt: TGCGCCAGCAGCTATGGGACAGAAGAGACCCAGTACTTC
j_gene: TRBJ2-1; d_gene: TRBD1; v_gene: TRBV19; abundance: -; CDR3aa: CASNPGTGQYNEQFF; CDR3nt: TGTGCCAGTAACCCCGGGACAGGGCAATACAATGAGCAGTTCTTC
j_gene: TRBJ2-1; d_gene: TRBD2; v_gene: TRBV5-1; abundance: once; CDR3aa: CASSLAPSGNPSSYNEQFF; CDR3nt: TGCGCCAGCAGCTTGGCCCCTAGCGGGAACCCGAGCTCCTACAATGAGCAGTTCTTC
j_gene: TRBJ1-4; d_gene: -; v_gene: TRBV25-1; abundance: -; CDR3aa: CASSGRTVLTDEKLFF; CDR3nt: TGTGCCAGCAGTGGCAGGACAGTACTAACGGATGAAAAACTGTTTTTT
j_gene: TRBJ2-7; d_gene: -; v_gene: TRBV10-2; abundance: -; CDR3aa: CASSEPPPSNEQYF; CDR3nt: TGCGCCAGCAGTGAGCCCCCCCCCAGTAACGAGCAGTACTTC
j_gene: TRBJ2-5; d_gene: -; v_gene: TRBV5-6; abundance: -; CDR3aa: CASSPRLEETQYF; CDR3nt: TGTGCCAGCAGCCCCAGACTGGAGGAGACCCAGTACTTC
j_gene: TRBJ2-1; d_gene: -; v_gene: TRBV6-1; abundance: -; CDR3aa: CASIDRAYNEQFF; CDR3nt: TGTGCCAGCATCGACAGAGCCTACAATGAGCAGTTCTTC
j_gene: TRBJ2-1; d_gene: TRBD2; v_gene: TRBV9; abundance: once; CDR3aa: CASSVGVREGPNEQFF; CDR3nt: TGTGCCAGCAGCGTAGGAGTACGGGAGGGCCCCAATGAGCAGTTCTTC
j_gene: TRBJ1-4; d_gene: TRBD1; v_gene: TRBV19; abundance: -; CDR3aa: CASSPGTATNEKLFF; CDR3nt: TGTGCCAGTAGTCCGGGGACAGCAACTAATGAAAAACTGTTTTTT
j_gene: TRBJ2-7; d_gene: TRBD2; v_gene: TRBV2; abundance: -; CDR3aa: CASSDRRAGAYEQYF; CDR3nt: TGTGCCAGCAGTGATCGCAGGGCGGGGGCCTACGAGCAGTACTTC
j_gene: TRBJ2-1; d_gene: -; v_gene: TRBV2; abundance: once; CDR3aa: CASGTPQGWSNEQFF; CDR3nt: TGTGCCAGCGGGACACCCCAGGGATGGAGCAATGAGCAGTTCTTC
j_gene: TRBJ2-1; d_gene: -; v_gene: TRBV20-1; abundance: -; CDR3aa: CSARGRLEQFF; CDR3nt: TGCAGTGCTAGAGGCAGATTGGAGCAGTTCTTC
j_gene: TRBJ2-6; d_gene: -; v_gene: TRBV7-9; abundance: -; CDR3aa: CASSLGFGDLSGANVLTF; CDR3nt: TGTGCCAGCAGCTTAGGTTTCGGGGATCTCTCTGGGGCCAACGTCCTGACTTTC
j_gene: TRBJ2-7; d_gene: TRBD2; v_gene: TRBV28; abundance: -; CDR3aa: CASSKDGTSGYEQYF; CDR3nt: TGTGCCAGCAGTAAGGACGGGACTAGCGGATACGAGCAGTACTTC
j_gene: TRBJ1-2; d_gene: -; v_gene: TRBV4-1; abundance: -; CDR3aa: CASSHVPGPANYGYTF; CDR3nt: TGCGCCAGCAGCCATGTCCCAGGGCCAGCTAACTATGGCTACACCTTC
j_gene: TRBJ2-7; d_gene: TRBD1; v_gene: TRBV4-2; abundance: -; CDR3aa: CASSHAGRDRDYEQYF; CDR3nt: TGTGCCAGCAGCCATGCGGGACGGGACAGGGACTACGAGCAGTACTTC
j_gene: TRBJ2-7; d_gene: TRBD1; v_gene: TRBV6-1; abundance: -; CDR3aa: CASSEIGTGSHEQYF; CDR3nt: TGTGCCAGCAGTGAAATTGGGACAGGGAGCCACGAGCAGTACTTC
j_gene: TRBJ2-7; d_gene: TRBD2; v_gene: TRBV13; abundance: -; CDR3aa: CASSSLRGLAPYEQYF; CDR3nt: TGTGCCAGCAGCTCCCTCCGTGGACTAGCACCTTACGAGCAGTACTTC
j_gene: TRBJ2-1; d_gene: -; v_gene: TRBV5-5; abundance: -; CDR3aa: CASSSRDIHEQFF; CDR3nt: TGTGCCAGCAGCTCTCGGGACATTCATGAGCAGTTCTTC
j_gene: TRBJ1-2; d_gene: -; v_gene: TRBV28; abundance: -; CDR3aa: CASRYPGGNYGYTF; CDR3nt: TGTGCCAGCAGGTACCCGGGAGGGAACTATGGCTACACCTTC
j_gene: TRBJ2-3; d_gene: TRBD1; v_gene: TRBV28; abundance: once; CDR3aa: CASSSPPDRVTDTQYF; CDR3nt: TGTGCCAGCAGTTCACCCCCGGACAGGGTCACAGATACGCAGTATTTT